This note documents a single T cell receptor (beta chain) sequence. Germline V CDR1 and CDR2: SQVTM, ANQGSEA. The CDR3 loop spans 14 amino acids. V lost 2 bases and J lost 0, with 10 bases in between. The data were obtained in a study of shared clonotypes between healthy human individuals. Only in-frame clones appear in the TCRdb table, and some are missing; sequencing was by immunoSEQ multiplex PCR. The data contain roughly 810,000 clones, 90% to 98% of them singletons. Selected positively for CCR7 and CD45RO-negative, naive CD8 cells excluded terminally differentiated effector memory CD45RA+ cells. This receptor was taken from a man between 25 and 39 years old in good health. The chain employs TRBV29-1 and TRBJ2-5, with D maybe TRBD2 (5 bases). Sequenced sample: naive CD8+ T cells sorted from blood. CDR3 loop: CSVERARDQETQYF. CDR3 DNA sequence: TGCAGCGTTGAACGTGCGCGGGACCAAGAGACCCAGTACTTC.